One TCR beta chain is described in this entry. The sample is drawn from a study of T cell responses to AZD1222 COVID-19 vaccine. The germline V gene encodes CDR1 SGHNT and CDR2 YYREEE (reference sequence). After removal of 3 bases from V and 6 bases from J, the junction contained 3 bases not matched to a gene. CDR3 size: 13 residues. Libraries were prepared by immunoSEQ multiplex PCR; TCRdb keeps only in-frame clonotypes and omits some of them. The sample lists about 130,000 clones, 85% to 95% occurring once. V gene TRBV5-4 combines with J gene TRBJ2-4; TRBD2 matches 7 bases. The material sequenced was peripheral blood, taken on day 0 of AZD1222 vaccination. The clonotype originates from an adult in good health. The CDR3: CASSYSSGNIQYF. The CDR3 DNA reads TGTGCCAGCAGCTATTCTAGCGGAAACATTCAGTACTTC.